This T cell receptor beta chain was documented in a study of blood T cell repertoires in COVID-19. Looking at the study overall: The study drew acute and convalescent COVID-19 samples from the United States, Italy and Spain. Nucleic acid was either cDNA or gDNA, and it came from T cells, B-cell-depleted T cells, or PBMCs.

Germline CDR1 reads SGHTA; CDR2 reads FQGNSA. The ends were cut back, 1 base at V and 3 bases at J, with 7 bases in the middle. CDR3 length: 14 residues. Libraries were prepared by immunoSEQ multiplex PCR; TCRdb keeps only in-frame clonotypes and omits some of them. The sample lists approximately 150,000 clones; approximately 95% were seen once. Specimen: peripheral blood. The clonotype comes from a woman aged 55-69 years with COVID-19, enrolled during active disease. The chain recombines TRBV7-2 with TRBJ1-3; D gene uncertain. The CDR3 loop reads CASSLGVGGNTIYF. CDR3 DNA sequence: TGTGCCAGCAGCTTAGGAGTCGGTGGAAACACCATATATTTT.